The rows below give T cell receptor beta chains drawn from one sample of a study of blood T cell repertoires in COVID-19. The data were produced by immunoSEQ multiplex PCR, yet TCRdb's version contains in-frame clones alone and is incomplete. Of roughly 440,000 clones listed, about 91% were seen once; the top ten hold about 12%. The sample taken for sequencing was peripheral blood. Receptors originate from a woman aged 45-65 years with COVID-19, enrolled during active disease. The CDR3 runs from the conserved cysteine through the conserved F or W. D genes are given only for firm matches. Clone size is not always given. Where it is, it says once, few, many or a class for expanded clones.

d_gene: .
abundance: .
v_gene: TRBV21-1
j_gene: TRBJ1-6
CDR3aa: CASSKACGTAYNSPLHF

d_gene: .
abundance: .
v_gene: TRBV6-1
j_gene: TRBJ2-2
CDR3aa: CASSESQFTGELFF

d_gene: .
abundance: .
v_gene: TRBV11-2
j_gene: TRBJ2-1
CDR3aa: CASSAARLAPDEQFF

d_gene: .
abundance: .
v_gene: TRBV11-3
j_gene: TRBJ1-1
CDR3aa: CASSLGGGGRNTEAFF

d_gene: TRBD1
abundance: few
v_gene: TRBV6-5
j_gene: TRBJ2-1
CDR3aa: CASSGQERDNEQFF

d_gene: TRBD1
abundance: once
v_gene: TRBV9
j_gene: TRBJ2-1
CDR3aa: CASSGQGWEQFF

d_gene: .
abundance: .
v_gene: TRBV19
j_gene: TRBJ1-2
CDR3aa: CASSITGGYTF

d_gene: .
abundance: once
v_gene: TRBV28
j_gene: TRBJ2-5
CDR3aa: CASSLQQETQYF

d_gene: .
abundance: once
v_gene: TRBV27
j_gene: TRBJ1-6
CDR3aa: CASSFGGYYNSPLHF

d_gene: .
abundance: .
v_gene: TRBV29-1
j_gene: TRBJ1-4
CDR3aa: CSVGGKGRNEKLFF

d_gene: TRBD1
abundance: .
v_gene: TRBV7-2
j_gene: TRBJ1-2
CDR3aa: CASSLPQDRVHGYTF

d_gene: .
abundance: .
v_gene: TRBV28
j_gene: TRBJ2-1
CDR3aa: CASSTAGGINEQFF

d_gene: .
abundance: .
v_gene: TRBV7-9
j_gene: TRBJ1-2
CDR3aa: CASSLEGALGYTF

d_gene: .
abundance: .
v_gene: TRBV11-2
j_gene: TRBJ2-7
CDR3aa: CASSLDGLTFYEQYF

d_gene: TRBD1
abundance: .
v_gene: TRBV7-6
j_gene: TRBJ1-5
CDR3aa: CASSLDAGGNQPQHF